This T cell receptor beta chain was captured in a study of cytomegalovirus exposure and HLA in healthy donors. The CDR3 loop spans 16 amino acids. Losses at the gene ends were 3 bases for V and 1 base for J; bases not matched to a gene: 3. Germline V gene lookup returns CDR1 MGHRA and CDR2 YSYEKL. Both 60 Vbeta primers and 13 Jbeta primers went into the PCR. Profiled with immunoSEQ multiplex PCR; TCRdb holds only in-frame clones, not every one. The sample has 65,000 to 90,000 clones, roughly 82% seen once. The sample was PBMCs. The sequence derives from a man aged 18 to 29 in good health and CMV-seronegative. The chain couples TRBV4-1 to TRBJ2-4; 10 nucleotides line up with TRBD1. CDR3 region: CASSQGGQGAKNIQYF. DNA of the CDR3: TGCGCCAGCAGCCAGGGGGGACAGGGGGCCAAAAACATTCAGTACTTC.